Sequencing of this TCR beta chain was carried out in a study of early T cells in non-severe SARS-CoV-2 infection. About the research overall: Bulk RNA from unsorted whole blood was sequenced; chains were unpaired.

The CDR3 has 13 residues. V was trimmed by 0 bases and J by 1 base, leaving 3 bases between them. Germline assignment: CDR1 KGHSH and CDR2 LQKENI. Attached unique molecular identifiers marked individual cDNA molecules. TCRdb reanalysed the 5' RACE reads using MiXCR and keeps one entry per CDR3 protein. Of 60,000 to 70,000 distinct CDR3 sequences listed, about 6% are singletons. The TCR comes from an adult who was a healthcare worker with PCR-confirmed SARS-CoV-2 infection or an uninfected control (not recorded which). The sample was whole blood, taken at baseline. This chain connects TRBV18 to TRBJ2-5; no firm D call. CDR3 bases: TGTGCCAGCTCACCACCGGTCCAAGAGACCCAGTACTTC. As protein: CASSPPVQETQYF.